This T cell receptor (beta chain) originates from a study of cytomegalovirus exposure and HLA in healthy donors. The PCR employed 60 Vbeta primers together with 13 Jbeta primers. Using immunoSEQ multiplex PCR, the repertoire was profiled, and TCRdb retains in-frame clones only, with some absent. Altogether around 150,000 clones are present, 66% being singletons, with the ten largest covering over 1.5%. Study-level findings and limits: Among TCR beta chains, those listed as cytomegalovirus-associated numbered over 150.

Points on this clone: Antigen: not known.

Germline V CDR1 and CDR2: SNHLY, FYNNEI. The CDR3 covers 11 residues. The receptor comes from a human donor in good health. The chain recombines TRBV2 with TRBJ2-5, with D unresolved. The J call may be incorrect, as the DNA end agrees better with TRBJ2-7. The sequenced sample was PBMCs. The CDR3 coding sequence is TGTGCCAGCAGACAGAACACCGAGCAGTACTTC. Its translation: CASRQNTEQYF.